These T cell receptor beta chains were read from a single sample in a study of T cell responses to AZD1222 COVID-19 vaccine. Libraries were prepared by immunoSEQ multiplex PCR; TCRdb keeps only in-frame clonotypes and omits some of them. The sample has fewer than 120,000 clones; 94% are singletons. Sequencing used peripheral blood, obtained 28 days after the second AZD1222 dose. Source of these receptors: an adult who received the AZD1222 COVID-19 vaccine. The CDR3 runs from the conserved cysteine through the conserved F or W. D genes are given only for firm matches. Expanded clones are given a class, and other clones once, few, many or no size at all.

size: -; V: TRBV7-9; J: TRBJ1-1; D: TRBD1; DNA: TGTGCCAGCAGCTTAGACCGGGACAGGGGCGGCCGGGCACTCATGGGAGCTTTCTTT; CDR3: CASSLDRDRGGRALMGAFF
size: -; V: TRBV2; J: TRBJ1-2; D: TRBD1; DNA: TGTGCCAGCTCAGGGACAGCCGTTGGCGGCTACACCTTC; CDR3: CASSGTAVGGYTF
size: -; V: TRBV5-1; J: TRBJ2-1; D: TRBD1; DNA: TGCGCCAGCAGCTCGACAGGGTCGCAGCAGTTCTTC; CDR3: CASSSTGSQQFF
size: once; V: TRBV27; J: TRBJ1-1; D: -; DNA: TGTGCCGGCGCCCTGGAGGCCGAAGCTTTCTTT; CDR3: CAGALEAEAFF
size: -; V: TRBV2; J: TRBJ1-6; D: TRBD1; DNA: TGTGCCAGCAGTTCTCCGACAGGGGGGGGTTTGACCCTCCACTTT; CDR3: CASSSPTGGGLTLHF
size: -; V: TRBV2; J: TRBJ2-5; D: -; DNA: TGTGCCAGCACGGAGATGGAGACCCAGTACTTC; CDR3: CASTEMETQYF
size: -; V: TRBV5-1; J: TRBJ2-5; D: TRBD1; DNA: TGCGCCAGCAGCGCCGGACAGGGGGCTGGGGAGACCCAGTACTTC; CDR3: CASSAGQGAGETQYF
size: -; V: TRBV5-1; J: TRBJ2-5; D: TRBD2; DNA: TGCGCCAGCATGACGGGACTAGCGGGAGAAGAGACCCAGTACTTC; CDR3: CASMTGLAGEETQYF
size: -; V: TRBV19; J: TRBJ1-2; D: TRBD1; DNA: TGTGCCAGTAGTACCGGGACAGGGGATAGCGGCTATGGCTACACCTTC; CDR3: CASSTGTGDSGYGYTF
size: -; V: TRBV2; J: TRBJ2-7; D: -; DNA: TGTGCCAGCAGTGAACAGGCTTTGCGGAACTACGAGCAGTACTTC; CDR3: CASSEQALRNYEQYF
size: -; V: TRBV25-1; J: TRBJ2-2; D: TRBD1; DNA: TGTGCCAGCAGTTCGGACAGGGGGAACACCGGGGAGCTGTTTTTT; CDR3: CASSSDRGNTGELFF
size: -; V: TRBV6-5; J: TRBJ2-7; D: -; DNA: TGTGCCAGCCAAGGACACAACTACGAGCAGTACTTC; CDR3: CASQGHNYEQYF
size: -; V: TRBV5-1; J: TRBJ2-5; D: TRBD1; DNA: TGCGCCAGCAGCTTGGAGTCAGGGGGAGAGACCCAGTACTTC; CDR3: CASSLESGGETQYF
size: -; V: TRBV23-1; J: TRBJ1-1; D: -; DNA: TGCGCCAGCAGTCAATCGATCGCAAGAGTCATGAACACTGAAGCTTTCTTT; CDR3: CASSQSIARVMNTEAFF
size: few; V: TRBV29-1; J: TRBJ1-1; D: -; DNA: TGCAGCGTTCAACAGAACACTGAAGCTTTCTTT; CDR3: CSVQQNTEAFF
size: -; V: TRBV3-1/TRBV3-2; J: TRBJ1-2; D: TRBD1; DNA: TGTGCCAGCAGCCACGGGACAGAGAATCTCGGTAACTATGGCTACACCTTC; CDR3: CASSHGTENLGNYGYTF
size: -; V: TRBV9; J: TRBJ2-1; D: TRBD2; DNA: TGTGCCAGCAGAGACATCGGGGAGGGCGGCTACAATGAGCAGTTCTTC; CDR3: CASRDIGEGGYNEQFF
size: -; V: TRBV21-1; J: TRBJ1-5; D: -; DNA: TGTGCCAGCAGAGGATGTACCCGGCATAGCAATCAGCCCCAGCATTTT; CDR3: CASRGCTRHSNQPQHF
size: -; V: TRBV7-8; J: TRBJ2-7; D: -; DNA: TGTGCCAGCAGCTGGATACGGGGTTCCTACGAGCAGTACTTC; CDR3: CASSWIRGSYEQYF
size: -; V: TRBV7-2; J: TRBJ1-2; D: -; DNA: TGTGCCAGCAGCTTAGTGGGTATGGGCTATGGCTACACCTTC; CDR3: CASSLVGMGYGYTF
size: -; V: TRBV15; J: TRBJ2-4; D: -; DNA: TGTGCCACCAGCAGAGGGAAGTTGATGGCCAAAAACATTCAGTACTTC; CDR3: CATSRGKLMAKNIQYF
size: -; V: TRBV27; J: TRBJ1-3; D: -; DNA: TGTGCCAGCAGTTTGAACAGGGAAGGAAACACCATATATTTT; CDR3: CASSLNREGNTIYF
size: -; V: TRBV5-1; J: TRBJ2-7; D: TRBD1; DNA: TGCGCCAGCAGCTTAAACTGGGGACAGGGAGTCCCCTACGAGCAGTACTTC; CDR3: CASSLNWGQGVPYEQYF
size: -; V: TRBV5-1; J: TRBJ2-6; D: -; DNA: TGCGCCAGCAGCTTGTCGACGCACTCTGGGGCCAACGTCCTGACTTTC; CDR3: CASSLSTHSGANVLTF
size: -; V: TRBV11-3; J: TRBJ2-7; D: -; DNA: TGTGCCAGCAGCTTAGGGCCAGGGGGGTCCTACGAGCAGTACTTC; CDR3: CASSLGPGGSYEQYF
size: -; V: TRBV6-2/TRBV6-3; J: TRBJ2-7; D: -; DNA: TGTGCCAGCAGTTGGATCGTTCCCGGGGGCGAGCAGTACTTC; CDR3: CASSWIVPGGEQYF
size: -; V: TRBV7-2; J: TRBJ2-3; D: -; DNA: TGTGCCAGCAGCTTGCTTACAGGTCCAGATACGCAGTATTTT; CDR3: CASSLLTGPDTQYF
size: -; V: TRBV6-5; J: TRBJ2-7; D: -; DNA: TGTGCCAGCAGTCGCGAGGGTCCAGGCGAGCAGTACTTC; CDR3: CASSREGPGEQYF
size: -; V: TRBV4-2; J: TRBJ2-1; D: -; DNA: TGTGCCAGCAGCGAAACCGGGACCAAATACAATGAGCAGTTCTTC; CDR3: CASSETGTKYNEQFF
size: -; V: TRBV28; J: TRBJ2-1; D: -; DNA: TGTGCCAGCAGTATCCCGGGACTGTACAATGAGCAGTTCTTC; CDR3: CASSIPGLYNEQFF
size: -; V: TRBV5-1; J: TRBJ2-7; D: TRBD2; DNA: TGCGCCAGCAGTACACTCCCCAGAGCTAGCGGGATTTACGAGCAGTACTTC; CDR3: CASSTLPRASGIYEQYF
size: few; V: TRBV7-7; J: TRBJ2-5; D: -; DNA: TGTGCCAGCAGTTCAGCCCTAGCTTACGAGACCCAGTACTTC; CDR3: CASSSALAYETQYF
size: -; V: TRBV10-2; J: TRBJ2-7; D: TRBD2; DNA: TGCGCCACCAAATCTAGCGGGAGCTCCTACGAGCAGTACTTC; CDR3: CATKSSGSSYEQYF
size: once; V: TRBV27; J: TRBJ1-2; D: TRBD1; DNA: TGTGCCAGCAGTTGGGGACAGGGCTATGGCTACACCTTC; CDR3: CASSWGQGYGYTF
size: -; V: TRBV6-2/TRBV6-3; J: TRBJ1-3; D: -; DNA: TGTGCCAGCAGTTACTCGAATCGCAGGGATCATGGAAACACCATATATTTT; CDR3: CASSYSNRRDHGNTIYF
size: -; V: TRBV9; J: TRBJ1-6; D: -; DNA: TGTGCCAGCAGCGCCTTCGCTGGGGGAAGGGACAATTCACCCCTCCACTTT; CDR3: CASSAFAGGRDNSPLHF
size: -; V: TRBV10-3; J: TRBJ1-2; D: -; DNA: TGTGCCATCAGTGATCAGGGGTACTATGGCTACACCTTC; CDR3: CAISDQGYYGYTF
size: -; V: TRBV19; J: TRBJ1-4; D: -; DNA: TGTGCCAGTAACCTCCGGGTAACTAATGAAAAACTGTTTTTT; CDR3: CASNLRVTNEKLFF
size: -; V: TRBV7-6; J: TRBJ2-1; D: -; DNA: TGTGCCAGCAGCTTAGGGGGCAGTGAGCAGTTCTTC; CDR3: CASSLGGSEQFF
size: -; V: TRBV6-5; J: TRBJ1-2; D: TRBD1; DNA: TGTGCCAGCAGTTACTCCCGGACAGGGACGAGCACCTTC; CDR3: CASSYSRTGTSTF
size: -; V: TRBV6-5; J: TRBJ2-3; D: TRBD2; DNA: TGTGCCAGCAGCCCGACTAGCGGGTCGGATACGCAGTATTTT; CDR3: CASSPTSGSDTQYF
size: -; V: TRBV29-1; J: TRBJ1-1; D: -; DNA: TGCAGCGTTGACCCCCAAGGACTGCACACTGAAGCTTTCTTT; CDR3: CSVDPQGLHTEAFF
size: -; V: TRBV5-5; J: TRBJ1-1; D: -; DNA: TGTGCCAGCAGCTGGGCCGGGACACCGAACACTGAAGCTTTCTTT; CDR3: CASSWAGTPNTEAFF
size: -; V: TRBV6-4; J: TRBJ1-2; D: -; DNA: TGTGCCAGCAGTGGAGGGTTGAGCTATGGCTACACCTTC; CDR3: CASSGGLSYGYTF
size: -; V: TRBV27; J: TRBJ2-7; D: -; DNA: TGTGCCAGCAGTTTAGGACGGGGGCGGACTGGATACGAGCAGTACTTC; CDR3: CASSLGRGRTGYEQYF
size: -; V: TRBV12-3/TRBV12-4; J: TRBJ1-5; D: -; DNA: TGTGCCAGCAGTACCCGGGGGCAGCCCCAGCATTTT; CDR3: CASSTRGQPQHF
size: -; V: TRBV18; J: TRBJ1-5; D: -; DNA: TGTGCCAGCTCACCAGCAGGGGAGAATCGCAATCAGCCCCAGCATTTT; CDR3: CASSPAGENRNQPQHF
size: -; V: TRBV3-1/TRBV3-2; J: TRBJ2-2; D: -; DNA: TGTGCCAGCAGCCGTGGACTAACGAACACCGGGGAGCTGTTTTTT; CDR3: CASSRGLTNTGELFF
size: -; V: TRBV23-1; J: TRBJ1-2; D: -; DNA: TGCGCCCGCGAGGGACATCGTACGTCCTATGGCTACACCTTC; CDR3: CAREGHRTSYGYTF
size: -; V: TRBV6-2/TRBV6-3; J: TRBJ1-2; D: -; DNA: TGTGCCAGCAGTTTGCCCTTGGGGGGCGCAGGCTATGGCTACACCTTC; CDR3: CASSLPLGGAGYGYTF
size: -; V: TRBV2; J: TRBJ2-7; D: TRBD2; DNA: TGTGCCAGAAGGACTAGCGGGGACGAGCAGTACTTC; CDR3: CARRTSGDEQYF
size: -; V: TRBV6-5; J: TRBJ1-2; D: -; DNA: TGTGCCAGCAGTTCATCGTTTCATGCGGGCGGCTACACCTTC; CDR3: CASSSSFHAGGYTF